This entry describes one T cell receptor beta chain. 60 Vbeta and 13 Jbeta primers were used in PCR. Profiling relied on immunoSEQ multiplex PCR, and the TCRdb table lists in-frame clones only, not all of them. The sample contains under 200,000 clones, around 65% of which appear only once. CDR3 length: 15 residues. CDR1 is KGHSH, CDR2 LQKENI, per germline. V gave up 3 bases and J gave up 2 bases; unmatched junction bases: 4. This sample is drawn from a study of cytomegalovirus exposure and HLA in healthy donors. The sequenced sample was PBMCs. This TCR derives from a woman aged 35 to 49 in good health and CMV-seropositive. This chain connects TRBV18 to TRBJ2-1, with 7 positions matching TRBD2. DNA for the CDR3: TGTGCCAGCTCACCGGGGGAGGGCGCCTACAATGAGCAGTTCTTC. Protein product: CASSPGEGAYNEQFF.